This TCR beta chain derives from a study of T cells in Graves' hyperthyroidism and ophthalmopathy. Researchers took RNA transcripts and amplified the TCR beta CDR3 regions from them. Using the HTBI primer set, a first-round RT-PCR was run on the TCR CDR3. TCRdb re-analysed the multiplex PCR reads in MiXCR, keeping a single row per CDR3 protein. The table lists fewer than 350,000 distinct CDR3 sequences, 15% to 20% of them singletons. Ophthalmopathy patients had moderate-to-severe active disease, CAS ≥3, NOSPECS ≥4, and disease duration under 3 months. The germline gives CDR1 LNHNV, CDR2 YYDKDF (reference sequence). This CDR3 is built from 15 residues. V lost 0 bases, J lost 1 base, and 9 bases lay in between. This clonotype occurred a few times.

The source is a woman aged 40 to 50 with Graves' ophthalmopathy. This chain connects TRBV15 to TRBJ2-5; D remains ambiguous. Material for sequencing was blood. CDR3 amino acids: CATSRDPSAQETQYF. The CDR3 DNA sequence: TGTGCCACCAGCAGAGATCCCAGCGCCCAAGAGACCCAGTACTTC.